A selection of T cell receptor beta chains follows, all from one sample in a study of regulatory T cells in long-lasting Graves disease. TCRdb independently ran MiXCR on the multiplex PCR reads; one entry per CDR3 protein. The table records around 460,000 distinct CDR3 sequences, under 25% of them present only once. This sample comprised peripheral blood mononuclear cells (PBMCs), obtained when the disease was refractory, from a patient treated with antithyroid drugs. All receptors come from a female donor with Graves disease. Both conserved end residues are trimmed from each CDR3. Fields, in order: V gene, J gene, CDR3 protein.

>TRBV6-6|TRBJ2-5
ASSYSRRDRASQETQY
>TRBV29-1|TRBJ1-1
SVEFVLPDGAF
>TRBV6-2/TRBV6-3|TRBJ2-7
ASSYSKDERERHYEQY
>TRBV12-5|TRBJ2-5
ASGFGSRGETQY
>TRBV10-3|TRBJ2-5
AIRDRDRGPETQY
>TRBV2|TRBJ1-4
ASSDGTLAEKLF
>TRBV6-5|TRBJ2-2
ASSYSQGRLTGELF
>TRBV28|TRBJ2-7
ASSEAGGSSYEQY
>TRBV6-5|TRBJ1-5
ASSYPRGGQPQH
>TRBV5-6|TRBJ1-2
ASSYRGGSRYGYT
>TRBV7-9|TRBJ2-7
ASSLVWGPSYEQY
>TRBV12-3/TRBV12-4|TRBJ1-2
ASSLTGGGYGYT
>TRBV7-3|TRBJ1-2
ASSLTSLHGYT
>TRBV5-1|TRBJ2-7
ANSLGASVNYEQY
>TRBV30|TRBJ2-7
AWKGTASYEQY
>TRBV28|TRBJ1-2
ASFWGYGYT
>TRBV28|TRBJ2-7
ASSFTTGTDEQY
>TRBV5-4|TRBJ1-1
ASSHQTGVFTEAF
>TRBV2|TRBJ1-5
ASSERTFQPQH
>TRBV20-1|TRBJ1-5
SAQQGYQPQH
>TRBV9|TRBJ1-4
ASSAAGSTNEKLF
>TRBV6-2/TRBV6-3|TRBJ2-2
ASSSVSGKNTGELF
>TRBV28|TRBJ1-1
ASSTIKGAKNTEAF
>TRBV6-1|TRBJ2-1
ASKHLSTNEQF